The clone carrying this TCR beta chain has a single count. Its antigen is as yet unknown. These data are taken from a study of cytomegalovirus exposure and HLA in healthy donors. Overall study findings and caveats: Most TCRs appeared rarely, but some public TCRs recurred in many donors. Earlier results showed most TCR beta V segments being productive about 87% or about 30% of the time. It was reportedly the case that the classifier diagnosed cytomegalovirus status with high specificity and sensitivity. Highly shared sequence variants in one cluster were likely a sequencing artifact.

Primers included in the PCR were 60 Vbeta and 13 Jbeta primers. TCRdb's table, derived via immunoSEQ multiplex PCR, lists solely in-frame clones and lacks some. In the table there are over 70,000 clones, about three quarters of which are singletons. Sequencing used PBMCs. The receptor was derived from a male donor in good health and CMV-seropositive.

The CDR3 loop is CASSPWGQGPYEQYF. The CDR3 DNA reads as TGTGCCAGCAGCCCCTGGGGACAGGGCCCCTACGAGCAGTACTTC. This chain uses TRBV28 with TRBJ2-7, with 9 bases fitting TRBD1. V shed 6 bases, J shed 2 bases, and the junction held 8 bases outside the gene matches. Germline V gene sequence: CDR1 MDHEN, CDR2 SYDVKM. The CDR3 runs to 15 residues.